The T cell receptor beta chain described here comes from a study of blood T cell repertoires in COVID-19. About the study: Material from acute and convalescent COVID-19 was sourced from the United States, Italy and Spain.

This clone was picked up a small number of times. Using immunoSEQ multiplex PCR, the repertoire was profiled, and TCRdb retains in-frame clones only, with some absent. The sample has about 220,000 clones, 82% seen once. From germline, CDR1 is GTSNPN and CDR2 SVGIG (reference sequence). The germline V and J ends were trimmed by 2 bases and 6 bases, with 7 bases remaining between them. CDR3 length: 12 amino acids. The clonotype was recovered from a woman of 80 years or more with COVID-19, enrolled during active disease. J is TRBJ1-4 and V is TRBV30; D is perhaps TRBD1 (5 bases). The sample taken for sequencing was peripheral blood. CDR3 amino acids: CAWSRGYEKLFF. For the CDR3, the DNA is TGTGCCTGGAGTAGGGGTTATGAAAAACTGTTTTTT.